Listed here is a single T cell receptor beta chain. Its antigen is not known. Genomic DNA of every subset was divided equally among multiple immunoSEQ plates. Using immunoSEQ multiplex PCR, the repertoire was profiled, and TCRdb retains in-frame clones only, with some absent. The repertoire has millions of clones, roughly nine tenths of them found once; the top ten carry around 0.15%. The sample belongs to a study of shared clonotypes between healthy human individuals. Healthy adults negative for HIV, lacking recent acute infections or vaccinations, served as donors. Findings and caveats of the study: The sole specimen, blood, was sampled, and tissue repertoires likely differ.

V lost 8 bases to trimming and J lost 2 bases, with 10 bases between them. The CDR3 runs 13 residues. Germline V gives CDR1 ENHRY, CDR2 SYGVKD. V and J are TRBV10-3 and TRBJ1-3, with a possible D match to TRBD1 (6 bases). Sequenced input: naive CD4+ T cells sorted from blood. Subset meaning: CD45RA+ positively selected. This clonotype was sampled from a man younger than 35 in good health. The DNA for the CDR3 is TGTGCCATCTCATCAGGGGCTGGAAACACCATATATTTT. It encodes CAISSGAGNTIYF.